This T cell receptor (beta chain) derives from a study of T cells in Graves' hyperthyroidism and ophthalmopathy. The wider study: Before treatment of any kind, peripheral blood was taken at initial diagnosis.

The CDR3 is 14 amino acids. Trimming took 6 bases from V and 4 from J; bases not matched to a gene: 8. The germline CDR1 and CDR2 sequences are MDHEN and SYDVKM. Researchers took RNA transcripts and amplified the TCR beta CDR3 regions from them. TCR CDR3 regions were first amplified by RT-PCR with HTBI primers. TCRdb redid the calling of the multiplex PCR reads with MiXCR, one entry per CDR3 protein. The repertoire holds fewer than 650,000 distinct CDR3 sequences, with roughly 14% as singletons. This clonotype was counted at least ten times. Lactation, pregnancy, other autoimmune disease or uncontrolled infection led to exclusion of patients. For the diagnoses, clinical symptoms, serum thyroxine and TRAb, thyroid ultrasound and orbital computed tomography were used. PBMCs were derived from 10 ml fresh peripheral blood.

Specimen: blood. The genes are TRBV28 and TRBJ1-2, with 7 nucleotides matching TRBD1. The source is a woman between 40 and 50 years old with Graves' ophthalmopathy. CDR3: CASSPDWDSYGYTF. The CDR3 nucleotides read TGTGCCAGCAGCCCTGATTGGGACAGCTATGGCTACACCTTC.